This T cell receptor (beta chain) was recovered during a study of regulatory T cells in long-lasting Graves disease. The germline CDR1 and CDR2 sequences are LGHDT and YNNKEL (reference sequence). V gave up 3 bases and J gave up 8 bases, with 10 bases separating them. The CDR3 consists of 13 residues. Described time point: persistent/refractory GD, antithyroid drugs over 5 years with positive TRAb. RNA extracted from PBMCs served as the sequencing template. This clonotype was found many times. Libraries of TCR beta came from iRepertoire HTBI primers plus Arm-PCR of CDR3 regions. A single record per CDR3 protein comes from TCRdb applying MiXCR to the multiplex PCR reads. The profile shows roughly 400,000 distinct CDR3 sequences, around 20% of them singletons.

This specimen was peripheral blood mononuclear cells (PBMCs), taken when the disease was refractory, from a patient treated with antithyroid drugs. The receptor was derived from a female donor with Graves disease. The chain carries TRBV3-1 and TRBJ1-4; D call uncertain. CDR3 sequence: CASSQGIGEKLFF. The CDR3 DNA reads as TGTGCCAGCAGCCAGGGGATTGGCGAAAAACTGTTTTTT.